Listed here are 8 T cell receptor beta chains from one sample, sequenced in a study of tumor-infiltrating lymphocytes in primary liver carcinoma. The researchers produced TCR beta cDNA from approximately 460 ng total RNA with a constant-region primer. Each TCR beta library was derived from three nested multiplex PCR rounds that employed slightly modified ARM-PCR. The two initial PCR rounds, approximately 10 cycles each, used TRBV1-TRBV30 forward and C-beta reverse primers. TCRdb re-derived calls from the multiplex PCR reads in MiXCR, one entry per CDR3 protein. The sample consists of about 120,000 distinct CDR3 sequences, 65% to 75% of them appearing once. Taking about 18-30 mg of unsorted bulk tissue, the authors co-extracted RNA and DNA. Sequenced: tumor-adjacent normal liver tissue. The receptors originated from a woman aged 60-70 years with primary liver carcinoma and hepatitis B virus infection.

As concerns this clonotype: One end of the junction does not line up with germline, which may come from a read error. This chain links TRBV6-5 with TRBJ2-7; 7 bases are a match to TRBD1. Per the germline V gene, CDR1 is MNHEY and CDR2 is SVGAGI. CDR3 size: 15 residues. The CDR3 coding sequence is TGTGCCAACAGTAAGGGGCAGGGGGTTTTTGACGAGCAGTACTTC. Translation gives CANSKGQGVFDEQYF.

A few counts support this clonotype. The CDR3 is CASSYTGHQGSGANVLTF. DNA for the CDR3: TGTGCCAGCAGTTATACCGGACATCAGGGTTCTGGGGCCAACGTCCTGACTTTC. The J gene is TRBJ2-6, the V gene TRBV6-5; D is possibly TRBD1 (5 bases). The V and J ends lost 3 bases and 1 base respectively, with 16 bases between them. The CDR3 consists of 18 residues. Germline assignment: CDR1 MNHEY and CDR2 SVGAGI.

On this clonotype: At one end the junction does not follow the germline gene, possibly because of a read error. This sequence joins TRBV6-5 and TRBJ2-5; the match to TRBD1 covers 7 bases. The CDR3 totals 15 residues. Germline assignment: CDR1 MNHEY and CDR2 SVGAGI. The CDR3 is CANSYGTGERETQYF. CDR3 in DNA: TGTGCCAACAGTTACGGAACAGGGGAGCGAGAGACCCAGTACTTC.

In this sample, this clonotype turned up many times. This rearrangement joins TRBV5-1 to TRBJ2-1, with TRBD2 matching 9 bases. V gave up 4 bases and J gave up 8 bases; unmatched junction bases: 13. The CDR3 runs 16 residues. Per germline, CDR1 SGHRS and CDR2 YFSETQ. CDR3 region: CASSPRKGLAVYEQFF. DNA for the CDR3: TGCGCCAGCAGCCCCCGTAAGGGACTAGCTGTCTATGAGCAGTTCTTC.

V and J are TRBV12-3 or TRBV12-4 and TRBJ2-3, with 11 positions matching TRBD2. The trim removed 5 bases at V and 4 bases at J, leaving 2 bases unmatched. The CDR3 has 14 residues. CDR3 residues: CASSTSGSADTQYF. CDR3 coding DNA: TGTGCCAGCAGTACTAGCGGGAGTGCAGATACGCAGTATTTT.

For this clonotype: The CDR3 ends on some other residue instead of the conserved phenylalanine or tryptophan, so this is likely a read error. This chain links TRBV11-1 with TRBJ2-1; D is perhaps TRBD1 or TRBD2 (6 bases each). Trimming took 5 bases from V and 10 from J, leaving 21 bases between them. Germline V gives CDR1 SGHAT, CDR2 FQDESV (reference sequence). This CDR3 is built from 15 residues. The CDR3 is CASSGTGRRGNEQFS. CDR3 DNA: TGTGCCAGCAGCGGTACAGGGAGGAGAGGTAACGAGCAGTTCTCC.

As regards this clonotype: Compared with germline, one end of the junction differs, possibly owing to a read error. J is TRBJ1-1 and V is TRBV7-9; D is unclear. The CDR3 has 12 residues. Looked up from germline, CDR1 is SEHNR and CDR2 is FQNEAQ (reference sequence). Here the CDR3 DNA reads TGTGTCAGCAGCTTAGGTCACGATGAAGCTTTCTTT. Residues: CVSSLGHDEAFF.

This clonotype has just a few counts. A much larger clone is a single base away; this may be a read error. This rearrangement joins TRBV24-1 to TRBJ2-1; no clear D gene. Looked up from germline, CDR1 is KGHDR and CDR2 is SFDVKD. This CDR3 has 17 amino acids. Written as DNA, the CDR3 is TGTGTCACCAGTGATTTGACTCCGAGTTTATCCTACAATGAGCAGTTCTTC. Protein sequence: CVTSDLTPSLSYNEQFF.